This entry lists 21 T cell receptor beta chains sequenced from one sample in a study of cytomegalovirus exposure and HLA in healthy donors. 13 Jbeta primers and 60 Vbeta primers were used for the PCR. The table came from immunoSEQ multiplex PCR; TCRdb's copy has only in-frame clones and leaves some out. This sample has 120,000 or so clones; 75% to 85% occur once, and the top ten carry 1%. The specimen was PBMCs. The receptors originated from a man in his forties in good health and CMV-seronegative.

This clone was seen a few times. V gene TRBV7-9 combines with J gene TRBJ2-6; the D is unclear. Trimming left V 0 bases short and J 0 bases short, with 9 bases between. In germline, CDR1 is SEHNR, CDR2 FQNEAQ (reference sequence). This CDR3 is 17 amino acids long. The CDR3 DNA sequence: TGTGCCAGCAGCTTAGCCCCCGGCGGCTCTGGGGCCAACGTCCTGACTTTC. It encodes CASSLAPGGSGANVLTF.

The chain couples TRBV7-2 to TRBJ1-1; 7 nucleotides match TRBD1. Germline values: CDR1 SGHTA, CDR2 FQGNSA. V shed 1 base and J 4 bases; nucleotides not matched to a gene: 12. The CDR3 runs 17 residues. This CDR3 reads CASSLGVGTEPITEAFF. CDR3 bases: TGTGCCAGCAGCTTAGGAGTGGGGACAGAACCTATCACTGAAGCTTTCTTT.

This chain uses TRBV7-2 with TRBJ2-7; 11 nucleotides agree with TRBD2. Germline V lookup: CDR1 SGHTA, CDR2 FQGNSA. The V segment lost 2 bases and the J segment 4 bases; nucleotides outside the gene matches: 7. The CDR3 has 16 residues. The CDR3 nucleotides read TGTGCCAGCAGCTTACGGATCACTAGCGGGAGTTACGAGCAGTACTTC. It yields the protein CASSLRITSGSYEQYF.

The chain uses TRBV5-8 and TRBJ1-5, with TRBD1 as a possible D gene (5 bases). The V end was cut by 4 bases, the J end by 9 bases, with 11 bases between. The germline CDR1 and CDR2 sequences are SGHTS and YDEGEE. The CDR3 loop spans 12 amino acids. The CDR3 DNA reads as TGTGCCAGCAGCCCGGGGCGGGGGCCCCAGCATTTT. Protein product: CASSPGRGPQHF. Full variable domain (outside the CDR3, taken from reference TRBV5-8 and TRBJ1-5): EAGVTQSPTHLIKTRGQQATLRCSPISGHTSVYWYQQALGLGLQFLLWYDEGEERNRGNFPPRFSGRQFPNYSSELNVNALELEDSALYLCASSPGRGPQHFGDGTRLSIL.

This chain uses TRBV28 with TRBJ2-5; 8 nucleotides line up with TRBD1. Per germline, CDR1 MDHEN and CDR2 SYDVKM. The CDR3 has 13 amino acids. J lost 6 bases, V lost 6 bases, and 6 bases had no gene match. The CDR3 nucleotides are TGTGCCAGCAGACTGACAGGGGAGCAGACCCAGTACTTC. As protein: CASRLTGEQTQYF.

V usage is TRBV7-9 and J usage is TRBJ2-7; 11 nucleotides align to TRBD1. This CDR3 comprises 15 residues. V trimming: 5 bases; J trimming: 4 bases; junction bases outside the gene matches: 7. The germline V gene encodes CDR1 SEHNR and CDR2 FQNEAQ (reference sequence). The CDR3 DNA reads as TGTGCCAGCAGCCTAGGGACAGGGGGGAATTACGAGCAGTACTTC. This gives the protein CASSLGTGGNYEQYF.

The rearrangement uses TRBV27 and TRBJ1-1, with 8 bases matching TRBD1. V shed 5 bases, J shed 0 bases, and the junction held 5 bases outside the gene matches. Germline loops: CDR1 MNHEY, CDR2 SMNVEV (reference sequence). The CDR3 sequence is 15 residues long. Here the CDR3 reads CASSTIRGLNTEAFF. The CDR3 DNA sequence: TGTGCCAGCAGTACCATCAGGGGGCTGAACACTGAAGCTTTCTTT.

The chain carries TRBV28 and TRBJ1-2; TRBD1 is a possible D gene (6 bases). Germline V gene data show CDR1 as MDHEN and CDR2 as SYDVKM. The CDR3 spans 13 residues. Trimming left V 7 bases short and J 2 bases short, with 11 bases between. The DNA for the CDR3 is TGTGCCAGCATCTCAGGGGCGAACTATGGCTACACCTTC. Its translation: CASISGANYGYTF.

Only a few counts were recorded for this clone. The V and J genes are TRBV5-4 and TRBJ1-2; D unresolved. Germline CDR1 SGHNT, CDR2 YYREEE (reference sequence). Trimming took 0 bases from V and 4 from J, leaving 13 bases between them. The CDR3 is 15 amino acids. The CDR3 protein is CASSLVMGGSYGYTF. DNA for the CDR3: TGTGCCAGCAGCTTGGTGATGGGAGGTAGCTATGGCTACACCTTC.

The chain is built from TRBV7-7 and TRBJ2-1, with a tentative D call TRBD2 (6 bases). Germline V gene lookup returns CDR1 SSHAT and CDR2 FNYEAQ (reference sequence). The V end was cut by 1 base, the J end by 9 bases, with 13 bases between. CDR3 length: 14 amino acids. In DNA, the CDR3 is TGTGCCAGCAGCTTAGGGGACTCGGACGTTGAGCAGTTCTTC. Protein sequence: CASSLGDSDVEQFF.

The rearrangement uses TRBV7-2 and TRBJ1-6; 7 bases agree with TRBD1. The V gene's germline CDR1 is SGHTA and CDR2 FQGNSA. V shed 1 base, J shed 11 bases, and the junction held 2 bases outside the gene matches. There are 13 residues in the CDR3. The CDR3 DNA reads TGTGCCAGCAGCTTAGTGGACAGGCCACCCCTCCACTTT. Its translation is CASSLVDRPPLHF.

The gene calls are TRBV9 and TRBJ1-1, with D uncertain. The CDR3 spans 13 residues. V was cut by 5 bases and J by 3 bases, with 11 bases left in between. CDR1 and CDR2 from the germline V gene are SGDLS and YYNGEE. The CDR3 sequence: CASSRTEYTEAFF. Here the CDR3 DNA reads TGTGCCAGCAGTCGTACAGAGTACACTGAAGCTTTCTTT. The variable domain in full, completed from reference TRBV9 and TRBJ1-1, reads DSGVTQTPKHLITATGQRVTLRCSPRSGDLSVYWYQQSLDQGLQFLIQYYNGEERAKGNILERFSAQQFPDLHSELNLSSLELGDSALYFCASSRTEYTEAFFGQGTRLTVV.

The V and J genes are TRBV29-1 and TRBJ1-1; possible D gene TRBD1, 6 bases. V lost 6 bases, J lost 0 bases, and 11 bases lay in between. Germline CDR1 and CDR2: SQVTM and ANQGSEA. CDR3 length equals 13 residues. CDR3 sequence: CSVSTGLNTEAFF. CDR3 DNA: TGCAGCGTATCGACAGGCTTGAACACTGAAGCTTTCTTT.

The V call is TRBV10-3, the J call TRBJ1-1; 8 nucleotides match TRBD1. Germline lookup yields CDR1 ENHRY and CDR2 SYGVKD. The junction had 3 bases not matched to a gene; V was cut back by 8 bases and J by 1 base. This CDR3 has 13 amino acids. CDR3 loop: CAILDRGNTEAFF. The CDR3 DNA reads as TGTGCCATCTTAGACAGGGGGAACACTGAAGCTTTCTTT.

CDR3 DNA: TGCAGCGTTGGGGCAGACACGAACACCGGGGAGCTGTTTTTT. As protein: CSVGADTNTGELFF. This chain joins TRBV29-1 and TRBJ2-2; no clear D. This CDR3 has 14 amino acids. The germline V gene encodes CDR1 SQVTM and CDR2 ANQGSEA. V lost 4 bases to trimming and J lost 0 bases, with 9 bases between them.

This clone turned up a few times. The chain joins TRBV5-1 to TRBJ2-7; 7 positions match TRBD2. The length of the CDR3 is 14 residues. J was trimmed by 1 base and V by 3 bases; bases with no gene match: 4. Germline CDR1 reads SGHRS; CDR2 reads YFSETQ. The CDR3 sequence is CASSSTGGSYEQYF. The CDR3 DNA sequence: TGCGCCAGCAGCTCTACCGGGGGGTCCTACGAGCAGTACTTC.

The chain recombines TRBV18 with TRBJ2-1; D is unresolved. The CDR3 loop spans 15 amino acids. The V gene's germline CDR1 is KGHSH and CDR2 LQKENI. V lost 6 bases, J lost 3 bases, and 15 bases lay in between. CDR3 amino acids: CASSLRDAVYNEQFF. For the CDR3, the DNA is TGTGCCAGCTCCCTCCGAGACGCGGTCTACAATGAGCAGTTCTTC.

CDR3: CASSTAGQDQPQHF. In DNA, the CDR3 is TGTGCCAGTAGTACCGCAGGTCAGGATCAGCCCCAGCATTTT. This chain joins TRBV19 and TRBJ1-5; D call uncertain. This CDR3 contains 14 residues. With 4 bases removed from V and 5 bases from J, the gap between germline ends came to 12 bases. The germline V gene has CDR1 LNHDA and CDR2 SQIVND (reference sequence).

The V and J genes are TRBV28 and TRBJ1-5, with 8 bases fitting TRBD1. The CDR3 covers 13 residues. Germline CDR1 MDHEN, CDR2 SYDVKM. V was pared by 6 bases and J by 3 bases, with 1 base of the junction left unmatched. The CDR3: CASRGQVNQPQHF. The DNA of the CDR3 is TGTGCCAGCAGGGGACAGGTCAATCAGCCCCAGCATTTT. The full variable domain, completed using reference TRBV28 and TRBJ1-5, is DVKVTQSSRYLVKRTGEKVFLECVQDMDHENMFWYRQDPGLGLRLIYFSYDVKMKEKGDIPEGYSVSREKKERFSLILESASTNQTSMYLCASRGQVNQPQHFGDGTRLSIL.

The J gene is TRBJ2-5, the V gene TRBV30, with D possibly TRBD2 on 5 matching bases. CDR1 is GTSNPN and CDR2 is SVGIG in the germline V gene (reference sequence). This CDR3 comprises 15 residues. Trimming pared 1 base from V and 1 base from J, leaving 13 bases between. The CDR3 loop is CAWSGHLGVQETQYF. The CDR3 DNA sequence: TGTGCCTGGAGTGGACACCTCGGGGTCCAAGAGACCCAGTACTTC.

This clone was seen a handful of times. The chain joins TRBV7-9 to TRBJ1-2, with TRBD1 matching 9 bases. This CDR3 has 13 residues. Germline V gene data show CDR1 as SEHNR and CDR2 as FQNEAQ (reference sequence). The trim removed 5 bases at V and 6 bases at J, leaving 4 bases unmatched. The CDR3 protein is CASSQDRGHGYTF. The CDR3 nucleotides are TGTGCCAGCAGCCAGGACAGGGGACATGGCTACACCTTC. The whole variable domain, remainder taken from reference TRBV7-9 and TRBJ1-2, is DTGVSQNPRHKITKRGQNVTFRCDPISEHNRLYWYRQTLGQGPEFLTYFQNEAQLEKSRLLSDRFSAERPKGSFSTLEIQRTEQGDSAMYLCASSQDRGHGYTFGSGTRLTVV.